Shown below are 8 T cell receptor beta chains from a single sample sequenced in a study of blood T cell repertoires in COVID-19. Produced via immunoSEQ multiplex PCR; TCRdb's table is partial and in-frame only. The sample has 150,000 to 200,000 clones; around 89% are singletons. The sequencing sample was made of peripheral blood. Every receptor here comes from a man in his late teens or twenties who had recovered from COVID-19.

The genes are TRBV6-5 and TRBJ1-2; D call uncertain. Trimming took 0 bases from V and 8 from J, leaving 7 bases between them. The V gene's germline CDR1 is MNHEY and CDR2 SVGAGI. The CDR3 covers 12 residues. CDR3 sequence reads: CASSYSRGGYTF. DNA for the CDR3: TGTGCCAGCAGTTACTCGCGGGGAGGCTACACCTTC.

This chain uses TRBV5-4 with TRBJ2-7, with a tentative D call TRBD1 (6 bases). The germline gives CDR1 SGHNT, CDR2 YYREEE (reference sequence). The CDR3 is 13 residues long. Trimming removed 3 bases from V and 6 bases from J, with 13 bases in between. The CDR3 nucleotides are TGTGCCAGCAGCTGGGGACAATTAGGCGAGCAGTACTTC. Amino acids: CASSWGQLGEQYF.

This rearrangement joins TRBV7-2 to TRBJ1-1; tentatively, D is TRBD1 (6 bases). Germline-derived CDR1 and CDR2 are SGHTA and FQGNSA. The CDR3 totals 18 residues. Trimming cost V 5 bases and J 1 base, with 23 bases left between them. The CDR3 region is CASSHRRGFVLTNTEAFF. CDR3 bases: TGTGCCAGCAGCCATCGAAGGGGGTTCGTGTTGACGAACACTGAAGCTTTCTTT.

CDR3 nucleotide sequence: TGCGCCAGCAGCCAAGCGGGAAGCACAGATACGCAGTATTTT. It is translated as CASSQAGSTDTQYF. The chain uses TRBV4-1 and TRBJ2-3; perhaps TRBD2 as D (5 bases). In germline, CDR1 is MGHRA, CDR2 YSYEKL. V was cut by 1 base and J by 0 bases, with 5 bases left in between. This CDR3 contains 14 residues.

The chain has TRBV18 and TRBJ2-7; 7 bases fit TRBD1. This CDR3 contains 13 residues. The V gene end was trimmed by 6 bases and the J gene end by 2 bases; junction bases not matched to a gene: 4. Per germline, CDR1 KGHSH and CDR2 LQKENI. The CDR3 sequence: CASSRQGAYEQYF. CDR3 sequence (DNA): TGTGCCAGCTCGAGGCAGGGGGCCTACGAGCAGTACTTC.

V usage is TRBV6-5 and J usage is TRBJ2-5; D possibly corresponds to TRBD1 (5 bases). This CDR3 spans 15 amino acids. Germline V gives CDR1 MNHEY, CDR2 SVGAGI. Trimming took 3 bases from V and 5 from J, leaving 16 bases between them. The CDR3 region is CASSYMAGPQETQYF. The CDR3 nucleotides read TGTGCCAGCAGTTATATGGCAGGGCCCCAGGAGACCCAGTACTTC.

In DNA form, the CDR3 reads TGTGCCAGCAGTGATAGGGGAACCGGGGAGCTGTTTTTT. Translating gives CASSDRGTGELFF. The chain has TRBV2 and TRBJ2-2; perhaps TRBD1 as D (5 bases). The V gene's germline CDR1 is SNHLY and CDR2 FYNNEI. V lost 3 bases to trimming and J lost 5 bases, with 7 bases between them. The CDR3 has 13 amino acids.

The chain employs TRBV6-5 and TRBJ1-3; D gene unclear. The CDR3 has 14 amino acids. The V end lost 5 bases, the J end lost 1 base, and 9 bases lay between the germline ends. From germline, CDR1 is MNHEY and CDR2 SVGAGI. The CDR3 DNA follows: TGTGCCAGCAGTATTGCGGGATCTGGAAACACCATATATTTT. Its protein product is CASSIAGSGNTIYF.